This T cell receptor (beta chain) was found in a study of T cells in Graves' hyperthyroidism and ophthalmopathy. Study results and limitations: For ophthalmopathy, model prediction preceded onset by a median around 7 months.

Concerning this clonotype: Its antigen is unidentified.

Regions amplified from RNA transcripts were the TCR beta CDR3 regions. TCR CDR3 regions were first amplified by RT-PCR with HTBI primers. TCRdb recomputed calls from the multiplex PCR reads with MiXCR, one row per CDR3 protein. The data show approximately 720,000 distinct CDR3 sequences, with around 19% seen just once and around 17% held by the top ten. The receptor was isolated from a woman aged 45-65 years with Graves' hyperthyroidism that later progressed to Graves' ophthalmopathy. The specimen was blood.

CDR3 bases: TGTGCCAGCAGTGTGGAACGGGGCAATCAGCCCCAGCATTTT. Its protein product is CASSVERGNQPQHF. This chain joins TRBV6-1 and TRBJ1-5; D is ambiguous. The CDR3 length is 14 residues. V was trimmed by 4 bases and J by 2 bases, leaving 9 bases between them. Germline-derived CDR1 and CDR2 are MNHNS and SASEGT.